This record covers a single T cell receptor (beta chain). Profiling relied on immunoSEQ multiplex PCR, and the TCRdb table lists in-frame clones only, not all of them. This table holds about 76,000 clones, around 81% found once. This sample is drawn from a study of OX40 agonist ivuxolimab in advanced cancers. Material: CD4+ or CD8+ T cells sorted from blood, obtained in a trial of the OX40 agonist ivuxolimab. This TCR came from an adult with an advanced solid tumor such as melanoma, head and neck, liver or kidney cancer.

The CDR3 sequence: CASSTRLAGGEQYF. DNA of the CDR3: TGTGCCAGCAGCACCCGACTAGCGGGAGGGGAGCAGTACTTC. The chain carries TRBV11-1 and TRBJ2-7; 14 bases line up with TRBD2. Trimming took 5 bases from V and 7 from J; bases not matched to a gene: 4. The CDR3 runs 14 residues. Germline V CDR1 and CDR2: SGHAT, FQDESV (reference sequence). Combining the CDR3 with reference TRBV11-1 and TRBJ2-7 gives the whole variable domain EAEVAQSPRYKITEKSQAVAFWCDPISGHATLYWYRQILGQGPELLVQFQDESVVDDSQLPKDRFSAERLKGVDSTLKIQPAELGDSAMYLCASSTRLAGGEQYFGPGTRLTVT.